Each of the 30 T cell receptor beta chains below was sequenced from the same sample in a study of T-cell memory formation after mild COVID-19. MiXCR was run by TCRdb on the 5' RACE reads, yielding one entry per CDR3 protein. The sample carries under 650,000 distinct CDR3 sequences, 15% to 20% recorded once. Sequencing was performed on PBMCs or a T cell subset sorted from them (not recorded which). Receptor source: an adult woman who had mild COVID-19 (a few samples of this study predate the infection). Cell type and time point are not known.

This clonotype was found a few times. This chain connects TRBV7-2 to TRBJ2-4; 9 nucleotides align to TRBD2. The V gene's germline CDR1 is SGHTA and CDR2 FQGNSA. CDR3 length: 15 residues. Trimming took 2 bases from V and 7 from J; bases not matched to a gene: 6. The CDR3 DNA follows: TGTGCCAGCAGCTTATCACTAGCGGGTGGGAACATTCAGTACTTC. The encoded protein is CASSLSLAGGNIQYF. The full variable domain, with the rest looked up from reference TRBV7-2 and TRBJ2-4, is GAGVSQSPSNKVTEKGKDVELRCDPISGHTALYWYRQSLGQGLEFLIYFQGNSAPDKSGLPSDRFSAERTGGSVSTLTIQRTQQEDSAVYLCASSLSLAGGNIQYFGAGTRLSVL.

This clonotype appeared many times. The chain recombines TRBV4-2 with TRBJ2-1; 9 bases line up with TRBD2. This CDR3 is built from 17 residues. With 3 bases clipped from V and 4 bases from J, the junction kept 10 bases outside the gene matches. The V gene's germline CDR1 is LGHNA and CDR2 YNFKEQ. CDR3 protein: CASSQEISGSSYNEQFF. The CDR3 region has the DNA TGTGCCAGCAGCCAGGAGATTAGCGGGAGCTCGTACAATGAGCAGTTCTTC.

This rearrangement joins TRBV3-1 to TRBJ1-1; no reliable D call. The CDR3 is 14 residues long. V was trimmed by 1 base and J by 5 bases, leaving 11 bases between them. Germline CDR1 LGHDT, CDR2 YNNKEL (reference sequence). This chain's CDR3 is CASSQGRMRTEAFF. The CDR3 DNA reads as TGTGCCAGCAGCCAAGGGCGGATGAGGACTGAAGCTTTCTTT.

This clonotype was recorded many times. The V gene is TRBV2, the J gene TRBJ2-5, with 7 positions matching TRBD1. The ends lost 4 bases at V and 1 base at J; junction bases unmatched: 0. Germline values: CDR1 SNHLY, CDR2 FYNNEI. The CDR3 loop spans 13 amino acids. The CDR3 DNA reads TGTGCCAGCAGTGGGGACAGCCAAGAGACCCAGTACTTC. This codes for CASSGDSQETQYF.

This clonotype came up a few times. In nucleotides, the CDR3 is TGTGCCAGTAGAAGGATGTGGGACGCGAATTCACCCCTCCACTTT. As protein: CASRRMWDANSPLHF. The chain recombines TRBV19 with TRBJ1-6, with D tentatively TRBD1 (5 bases). V lost 6 bases, J lost 7 bases, and 16 bases lay in between. The germline CDR1 and CDR2 sequences are LNHDA and SQIVND (reference sequence). The CDR3 totals 15 residues.

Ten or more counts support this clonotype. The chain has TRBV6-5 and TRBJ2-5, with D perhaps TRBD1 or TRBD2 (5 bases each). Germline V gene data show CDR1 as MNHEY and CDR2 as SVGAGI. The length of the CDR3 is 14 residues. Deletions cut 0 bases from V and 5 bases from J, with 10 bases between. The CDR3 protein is CASSYSMGDETQYF. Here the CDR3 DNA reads TGTGCCAGCAGTTACTCGATGGGGGACGAGACCCAGTACTTC.

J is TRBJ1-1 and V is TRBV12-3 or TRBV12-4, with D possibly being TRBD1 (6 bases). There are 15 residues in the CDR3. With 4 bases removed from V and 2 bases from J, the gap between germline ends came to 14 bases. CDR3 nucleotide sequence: TGTGCCAGCAGTTCGTCACAGGGATTCAACACTGAAGCTTTCTTT. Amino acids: CASSSSQGFNTEAFF.

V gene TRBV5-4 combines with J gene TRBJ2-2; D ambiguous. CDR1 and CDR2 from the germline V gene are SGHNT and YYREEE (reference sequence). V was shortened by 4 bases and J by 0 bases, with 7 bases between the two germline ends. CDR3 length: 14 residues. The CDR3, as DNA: TGTGCCAGCAGCCCTCACACGAACACCGGGGAGCTGTTTTTT. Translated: CASSPHTNTGELFF.

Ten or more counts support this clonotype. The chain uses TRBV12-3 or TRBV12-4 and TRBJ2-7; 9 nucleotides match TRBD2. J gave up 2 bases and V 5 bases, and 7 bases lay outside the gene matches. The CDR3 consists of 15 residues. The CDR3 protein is CASSARGGGAYEQYF. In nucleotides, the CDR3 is TGTGCCAGCAGTGCCCGCGGCGGGGGGGCCTACGAGCAGTACTTC.

DNA of the CDR3: TGTGCCTGGTCCCCGCGCGTATCTGGGACAGGGAACAATCAGCCCCAGCATTTT. It yields the protein CAWSPRVSGTGNNQPQHF. This chain links TRBV30 with TRBJ1-5; 9 bases agree with TRBD1. V lost 5 bases and J lost 3; bases outside the gene matches: 17. The CDR3 has 18 residues. Germline lookup yields CDR1 GTSNPN and CDR2 SVGIG (reference sequence).

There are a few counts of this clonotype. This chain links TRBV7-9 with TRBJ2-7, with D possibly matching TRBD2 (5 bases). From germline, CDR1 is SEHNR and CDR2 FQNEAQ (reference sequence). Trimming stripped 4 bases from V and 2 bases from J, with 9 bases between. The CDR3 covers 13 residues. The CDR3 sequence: CASSSGITYEQYF. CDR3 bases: TGTGCCAGCAGCTCCGGGATAACCTACGAGCAGTACTTC.

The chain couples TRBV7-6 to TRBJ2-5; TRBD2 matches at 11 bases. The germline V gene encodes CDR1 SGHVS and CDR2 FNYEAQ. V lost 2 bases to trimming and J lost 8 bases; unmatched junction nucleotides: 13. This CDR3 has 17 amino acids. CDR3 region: CASSLTRLAGTPGTQYF. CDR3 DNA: TGTGCCAGCAGCTTAACGCGACTAGCGGGGACCCCAGGTACCCAGTACTTC.

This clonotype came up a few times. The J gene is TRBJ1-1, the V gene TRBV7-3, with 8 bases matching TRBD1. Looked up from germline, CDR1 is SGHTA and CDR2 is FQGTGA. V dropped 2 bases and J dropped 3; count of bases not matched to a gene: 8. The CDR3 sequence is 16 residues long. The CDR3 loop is CASSLGAGGAYTEAFF. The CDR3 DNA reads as TGTGCCAGCAGCTTAGGGGCAGGGGGCGCGTACACTGAAGCTTTCTTT.

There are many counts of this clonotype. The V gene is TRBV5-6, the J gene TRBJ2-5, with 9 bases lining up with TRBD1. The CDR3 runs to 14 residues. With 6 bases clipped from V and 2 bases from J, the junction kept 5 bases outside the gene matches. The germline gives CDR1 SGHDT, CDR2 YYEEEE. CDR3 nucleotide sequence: TGTGCCAGCAATGTCGGGACAGGGCAAGAGACCCAGTACTTC. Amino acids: CASNVGTGQETQYF.

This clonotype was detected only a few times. The DNA of the CDR3 is TGTGCCAGCAGCTACGACGGGACAACTGAAGCTTTCTTT. Its translation is CASSYDGTTEAFF. V is TRBV11-3 and J is TRBJ1-1, with D possibly matching TRBD1 (6 bases). The CDR3 is 13 amino acids. Germline V gene sequence: CDR1 SGHNT, CDR2 YENEEA. V was cut by 4 bases and J by 5 bases, with 11 bases left in between.

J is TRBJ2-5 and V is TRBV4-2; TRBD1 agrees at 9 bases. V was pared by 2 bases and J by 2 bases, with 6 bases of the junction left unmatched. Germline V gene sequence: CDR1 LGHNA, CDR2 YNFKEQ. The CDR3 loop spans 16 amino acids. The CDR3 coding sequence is TGTGCCAGCAGCCAACCCACGACAGGGGGGCAAGAGACCCAGTACTTC. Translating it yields CASSQPTTGGQETQYF.

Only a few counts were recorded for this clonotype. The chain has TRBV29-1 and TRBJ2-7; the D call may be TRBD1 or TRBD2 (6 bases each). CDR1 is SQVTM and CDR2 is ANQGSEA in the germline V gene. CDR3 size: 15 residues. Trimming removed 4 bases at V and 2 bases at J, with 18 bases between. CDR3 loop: CSVAGVQGRAYEQYF. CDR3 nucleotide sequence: TGCAGCGTTGCGGGGGTCCAGGGGAGAGCCTACGAGCAGTACTTC.

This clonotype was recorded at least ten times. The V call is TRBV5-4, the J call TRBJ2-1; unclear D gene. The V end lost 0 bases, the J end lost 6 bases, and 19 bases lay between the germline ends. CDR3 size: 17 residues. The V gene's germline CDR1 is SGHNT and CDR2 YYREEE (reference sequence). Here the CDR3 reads CASSLGLEGWDINEQFF. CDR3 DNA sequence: TGTGCCAGCAGCTTGGGGCTAGAAGGATGGGATATCAATGAGCAGTTCTTC.

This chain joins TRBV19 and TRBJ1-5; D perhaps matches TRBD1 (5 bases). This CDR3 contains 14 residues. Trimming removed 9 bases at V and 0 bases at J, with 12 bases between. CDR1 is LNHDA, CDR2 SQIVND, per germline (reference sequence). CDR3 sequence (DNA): TGTGCCAGCAGGGACGGACCTAGCAATCAGCCCCAGCATTTT. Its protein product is CASRDGPSNQPQHF.

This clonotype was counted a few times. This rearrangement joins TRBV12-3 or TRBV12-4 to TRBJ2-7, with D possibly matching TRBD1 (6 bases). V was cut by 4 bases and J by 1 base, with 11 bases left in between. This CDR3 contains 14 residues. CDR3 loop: CASSSTGTSYEQYF. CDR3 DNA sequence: TGTGCCAGCAGTTCAACCGGGACATCCTACGAGCAGTACTTC.

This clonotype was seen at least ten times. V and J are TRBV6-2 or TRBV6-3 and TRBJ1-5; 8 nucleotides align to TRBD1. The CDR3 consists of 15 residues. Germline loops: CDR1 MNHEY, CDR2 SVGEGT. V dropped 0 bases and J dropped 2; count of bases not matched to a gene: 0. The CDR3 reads CASSYSTGGNQPQHF. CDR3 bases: TGTGCCAGCAGTTACTCGACAGGGGGCAATCAGCCCCAGCATTTT.

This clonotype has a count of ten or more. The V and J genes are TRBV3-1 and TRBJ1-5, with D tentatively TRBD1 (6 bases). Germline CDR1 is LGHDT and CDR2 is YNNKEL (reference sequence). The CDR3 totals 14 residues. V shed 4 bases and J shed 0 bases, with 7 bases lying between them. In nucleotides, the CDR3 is TGTGCCAGCAGCCCGGGGGCTAGCAATCAGCCCCAGCATTTT. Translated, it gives CASSPGASNQPQHF.

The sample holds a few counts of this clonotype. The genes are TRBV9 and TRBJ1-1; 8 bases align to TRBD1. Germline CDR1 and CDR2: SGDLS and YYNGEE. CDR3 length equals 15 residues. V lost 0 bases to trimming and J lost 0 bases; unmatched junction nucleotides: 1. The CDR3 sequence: CASSVGDRLNTEAFF. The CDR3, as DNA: TGTGCCAGCAGCGTAGGGGACAGGTTGAACACTGAAGCTTTCTTT.

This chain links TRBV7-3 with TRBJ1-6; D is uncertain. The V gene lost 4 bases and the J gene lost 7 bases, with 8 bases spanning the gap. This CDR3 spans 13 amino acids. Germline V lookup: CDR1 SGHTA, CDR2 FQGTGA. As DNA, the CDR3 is TGTGCCAGCAGCTATGGTTGGAATTCACCCCTCCACTTT. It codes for CASSYGWNSPLHF.

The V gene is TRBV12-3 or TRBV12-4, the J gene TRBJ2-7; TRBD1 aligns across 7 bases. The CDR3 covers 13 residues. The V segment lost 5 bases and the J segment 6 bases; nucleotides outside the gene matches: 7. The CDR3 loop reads CASSPHRQGEQYF. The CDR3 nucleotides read TGTGCCAGCAGTCCTCATCGACAGGGCGAGCAGTACTTC.

As DNA, the CDR3 is TGTGCCACCAGCAGAGAAGGGGGGAACGGGGAGACCCAGTACTTC. Translated, it gives CATSREGGNGETQYF. This chain joins TRBV15 and TRBJ2-5, with D perhaps TRBD1 or TRBD2 (6 bases each). CDR3 length: 15 amino acids. The germline V and J ends were trimmed by 0 bases and 5 bases, with 13 bases remaining between them. The germline gives CDR1 LNHNV, CDR2 YYDKDF (reference sequence).

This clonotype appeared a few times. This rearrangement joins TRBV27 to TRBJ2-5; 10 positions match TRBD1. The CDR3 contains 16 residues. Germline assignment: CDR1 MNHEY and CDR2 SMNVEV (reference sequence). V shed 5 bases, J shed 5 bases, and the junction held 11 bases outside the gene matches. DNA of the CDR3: TGTGCCAGCAGTCGGGGGGGACAGGGGTGGTTGGAGACCCAGTACTTC. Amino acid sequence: CASSRGGQGWLETQYF.

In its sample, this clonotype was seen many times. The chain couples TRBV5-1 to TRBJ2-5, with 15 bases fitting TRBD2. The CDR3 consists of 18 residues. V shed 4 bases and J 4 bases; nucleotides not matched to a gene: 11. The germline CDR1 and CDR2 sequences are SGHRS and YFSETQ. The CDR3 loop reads CASSKGLAGGFGGETQYF. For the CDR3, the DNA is TGCGCCAGCAGCAAGGGACTAGCGGGGGGCTTCGGTGGAGAGACCCAGTACTTC.

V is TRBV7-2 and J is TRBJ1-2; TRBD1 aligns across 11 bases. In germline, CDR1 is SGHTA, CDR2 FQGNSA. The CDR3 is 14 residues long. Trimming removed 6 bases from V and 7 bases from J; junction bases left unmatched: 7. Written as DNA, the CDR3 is TGTGCCAGCAGGGGACAGGGGGTTATGGGTGGCTACACCTTC. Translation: CASRGQGVMGGYTF.

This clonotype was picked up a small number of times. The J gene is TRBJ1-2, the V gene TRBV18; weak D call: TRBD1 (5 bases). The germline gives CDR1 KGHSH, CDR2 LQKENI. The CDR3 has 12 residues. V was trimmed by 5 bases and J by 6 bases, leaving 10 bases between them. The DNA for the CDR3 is TGTGCCAGCTCAGCAGACAGAAATGGCTACACCTTC. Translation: CASSADRNGYTF. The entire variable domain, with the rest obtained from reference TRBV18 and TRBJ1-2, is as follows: NAGVMQNPRHLVRRRGQEARLRCSPMKGHSHVYWYRQLPEEGLKFMVYLQKENIIDESGMPKERFSAEFPKEGPSILRIQQVVRGDSAAYFCASSADRNGYTFGSGTRLTVV.